This T cell receptor (delta chain) was identified in a study of gamma-delta chains in newborns, infants, children. Study background: Microbial exposure reportedly drives polyclonal innate γδ T cell expansion after birth.

The CDR3 runs to 12 residues. Germline values: CDR1 TVYSNPD, CDR2 GDNSRS (reference sequence). V was pared by 2 bases and J by 11 bases, with 10 bases of the junction left unmatched. TCRdb used CATT to re-call clones from the reads. Among 3,900 or so delta-chain clones, around 36% were seen once, and the ten largest hold approximately 14%. V and J are TRDV3 and TRDJ1; 8 bases line up with TRDD3. The sequence was obtained from a child who received the measles vaccine. Source material: blood. CDR3: CAFPSLTGGLIF. CDR3 in DNA: TGTGCCTTTCCATCCCTCACTGGGGGGCTCATCTTT.